A single sample gave rise to the 22 T cell receptor beta chains below, sequenced in a study of blood T cell repertoires in COVID-19. Clones were sequenced by immunoSEQ multiplex PCR, and TCRdb holds only the in-frame ones, with some missing. The table includes about 270,000 clones, 75% to 90% detected once. Sequencing was performed on PBMCs or T cells enriched from blood (not recorded which). All receptors come from a young woman who had recovered from COVID-19.

The gene calls are TRBV28 and TRBJ2-5; D may be TRBD1 (6 bases). With 5 bases removed from V and 7 bases from J, the gap between germline ends came to 20 bases. The germline CDR1 and CDR2 sequences are MDHEN and SYDVKM. The CDR3 is 15 residues long. CDR3 nucleotides: TGTGCCAGCAGTCATGGACAGCCCCCCGTGTGGACCCAGTACTTC. This encodes CASSHGQPPVWTQYF.

The chain combines TRBV4-1 with TRBJ1-5, with 9 bases identical to TRBD1. The ends lost 1 base at V and 7 bases at J; junction bases unmatched: 8. The germline V gene has CDR1 MGHRA and CDR2 YSYEKL. There are 16 residues in the CDR3. CDR3 DNA: TGCGCCAGCAGCCAAGGGGGACAGGGAGCCTACCAGCCCCAGCATTTT. Translating it yields CASSQGGQGAYQPQHF.

This clone was recorded once. This sequence joins TRBV11-2 and TRBJ2-3; 10 nucleotides match TRBD2. V lost 2 bases, J lost 2 bases, and 7 bases stayed unmatched. Germline V CDR1 and CDR2: SGHAT, FQNNGV. CDR3 length: 17 amino acids. CDR3 residues: CASSLTLAGAITDTQYF. The CDR3 region has the DNA TGTGCCAGCAGCTTAACGCTAGCGGGGGCTATCACAGATACGCAGTATTTT.

This chain joins TRBV7-2 and TRBJ2-2; D might be TRBD2 (6 bases). Germline V gives CDR1 SGHTA, CDR2 FQGNSA. The CDR3 runs 14 residues. Between the trimmed V and J ends, which lost 5 bases and 4 bases, there was a span of 11 bases. The CDR3: CASSLSGGTGELFF. In DNA form, the CDR3 reads TGTGCCAGCAGCCTCTCCGGGGGCACCGGGGAGCTGTTTTTT.

The V gene is TRBV3-1 (or the pseudogene TRBV3-2), the J gene TRBJ1-4; unclear D gene. Looked up from germline, CDR1 is LGHDT and CDR2 is YNNKEL (reference sequence). V was shortened by 3 bases and J by 7 bases, with 12 bases between the two germline ends. The CDR3 spans 14 residues. The CDR3 region has the DNA TGTGCCAGCAGCCAGTCGGAGCAGTTTGAAAAACTGTTTTTT. Its translation is CASSQSEQFEKLFF.

This clone was found a few times. The rearrangement joins TRBV10-2 to TRBJ2-1; 9 bases line up with TRBD1. J gave up 2 bases and V 7 bases, and 6 bases lay outside the gene matches. The germline V gene encodes CDR1 WSHSY and CDR2 SAAADI. The CDR3 sequence is 15 residues long. DNA of the CDR3: TGCGCCAGCACACCGACAGGGGGGACCTACAATGAGCAGTTCTTC. It translates to CASTPTGGTYNEQFF.

CDR3 bases: TGTGCCAGCAGTTTCCGAGGAAATGAAGCTTTCTTT. It encodes CASSFRGNEAFF. The V gene is TRBV27, the J gene TRBJ1-1, with D unclear. CDR1 is MNHEY, CDR2 SMNVEV, per germline (reference sequence). Trimming took off 3 bases at V and 7 bases at J, with 9 bases between the two ends. This CDR3 region has 12 residues.

This chain links TRBV3-1 (or the pseudogene TRBV3-2) with TRBJ2-1; D is ambiguous. Germline values: CDR1 LGHDT, CDR2 YNNKEL (reference sequence). V shed 4 bases and J shed 4 bases, with 5 bases lying between them. This CDR3 is 12 amino acids long. CDR3 bases: TGTGCCAGCAGCCTCGGTTACAATGAGCAGTTCTTC. Translating it yields CASSLGYNEQFF.

The chain uses TRBV19 and TRBJ1-1; perhaps TRBD1 as D (5 bases). The CDR3 loop spans 13 amino acids. Germline CDR1 LNHDA, CDR2 SQIVND (reference sequence). Trimming left V 7 bases short and J 1 base short, with 10 bases between. This CDR3 reads CASTLTANTEAFF. Written as DNA, the CDR3 is TGTGCCAGTACCCTGACAGCGAACACTGAAGCTTTCTTT.

This chain connects TRBV5-6 to TRBJ2-3; TRBD2 matches at 9 bases. In germline, CDR1 is SGHDT, CDR2 YYEEEE. Unmatched junction bases numbered 7, after V lost 2 bases and J lost 0 bases. The CDR3 loop spans 17 amino acids. In DNA, the CDR3 is TGTGCCAGCAGCTTATTTAGCGGGGGCCAGAGCACAGATACGCAGTATTTT. This sequence encodes CASSLFSGGQSTDTQYF.

This chain's CDR3 is CARKTGTSGGSEGEQFF. CDR3 DNA: TGTGCCAGAAAAACCGGGACTAGCGGGGGTTCGGAGGGTGAGCAGTTCTTC. The chain recombines TRBV3-1 (or the pseudogene TRBV3-2) with TRBJ2-1, with 14 bases matching TRBD2. Trimming took 9 bases from V and 9 from J; bases not matched to a gene: 16. The CDR3 contains 17 residues. Germline V gene sequence: CDR1 LGHDT, CDR2 YNNKEL (reference sequence).

This clone appeared a single time. This chain links TRBV5-1 with TRBJ1-1; 7 bases fit TRBD1. Germline-derived CDR1 and CDR2 are SGHRS and YFSETQ. J lost 4 bases, V lost 5 bases, and 11 bases had no gene match. This CDR3 is 15 amino acids long. The CDR3 DNA sequence: TGCGCCAGCAGGGCCGGGCCCGACAGGGCCACTGAAGCTTTCTTT. Protein sequence: CASRAGPDRATEAFF.

The rearrangement joins TRBV19 to TRBJ1-2; TRBD1 might be the D (5 bases). The germline V gene encodes CDR1 LNHDA and CDR2 SQIVND (reference sequence). Trimming took off 1 base at V and 3 bases at J, with 9 bases between the two ends. The CDR3 covers 14 residues. The CDR3 DNA follows: TGTGCCAGTAGTATAGTCGCCAGGGACTATGGCTACACCTTC. Protein product: CASSIVARDYGYTF.

The V and J genes are TRBV5-4 and TRBJ2-2, with TRBD2 matching over 12 bases. The CDR3 has 16 amino acids. The germline V gene encodes CDR1 SGHNT and CDR2 YYREEE (reference sequence). V was pared by 2 bases and J by 3 bases, with 2 bases of the junction left unmatched. In nucleotides, the CDR3 is TGTGCCAGCAGCTTACTAGCGGGGGGTTACACCGGGGAGCTGTTTTTT. Its protein product is CASSLLAGGYTGELFF.

This chain connects TRBV19 to TRBJ2-3; D might be TRBD2 (6 bases). The ends were cut back, 5 bases at V and 8 bases at J, with 17 bases in the middle. Germline lookup yields CDR1 LNHDA and CDR2 SQIVND (reference sequence). This CDR3 spans 14 amino acids. The CDR3 DNA reads as TGTGCCAGTAGTTCAGGGCTAGAGGAGGGTACGCAGTATTTT. It specifies CASSSGLEEGTQYF.

This chain links TRBV30 with TRBJ1-6; a possible D gene is TRBD1 (5 bases). This CDR3 is 14 amino acids long. Germline V lookup: CDR1 GTSNPN, CDR2 SVGIG (reference sequence). The V and J ends lost 3 bases and 0 bases respectively, with 6 bases between them. The CDR3 nucleotides are TGTGCCTGGAGGGACAACTCCTATAATTCACCCCTCCACTTT. Protein: CAWRDNSYNSPLHF.

CDR3 nucleotides: TGTGCCAGCACCCTTCCGGGGGGGGTTGGAAACACCATATATTTT. This translates into CASTLPGGVGNTIYF. The chain uses TRBV7-8 and TRBJ1-3; D might be TRBD1 (5 bases). The CDR3 sequence is 15 residues long. Trimming took off 7 bases at V and 3 bases at J, with 16 bases between the two ends. Germline CDR1 SGHVS, CDR2 FQNEAQ.

The V and J genes are TRBV19 and TRBJ2-6; 7 bases align to TRBD2. This CDR3 contains 16 residues. J was trimmed by 0 bases and V by 5 bases; bases with no gene match: 4. Germline assignment: CDR1 LNHDA and CDR2 SQIVND (reference sequence). The CDR3 DNA reads TGTGCCAGTAGTGGGGGGGATAGCTCTGGGGCCAACGTCCTGACTTTC. Translating gives CASSGGDSSGANVLTF.

This clone occurred once. The rearrangement joins TRBV28 to TRBJ1-5; maybe TRBD1 (5 bases). The CDR3 has 15 amino acids. In germline, CDR1 is MDHEN, CDR2 SYDVKM. The V gene lost 4 bases and the J gene lost 1 base, with 11 bases spanning the gap. CDR3 sequence (DNA): TGTGCCAGCAGTTGGGTAAGGACAAGCAATCAGCCCCAGCATTTT. This translates into CASSWVRTSNQPQHF.

This chain joins TRBV5-1 and TRBJ2-5; the match to TRBD2 covers 7 bases. The CDR3 loop spans 15 amino acids. The V and J ends lost 0 bases and 1 base, in that order; junction bases with no gene match: 3. Per the germline V gene, CDR1 is SGHRS and CDR2 is YFSETQ. CDR3 loop: CASSLASGAQETQYF. The CDR3 DNA is TGCGCCAGCAGCTTGGCCAGCGGGGCCCAAGAGACCCAGTACTTC.

The rearrangement uses TRBV27 and TRBJ2-6; 9 bases match TRBD1. Germline lookup yields CDR1 MNHEY and CDR2 SMNVEV (reference sequence). Germline trimming cut 3 bases from V and 2 bases from J; bases unmatched to any gene: 5. The CDR3 extends over 17 amino acids. CDR3 loop: CASSFRDRAAGANVLTF. Written as DNA, the CDR3 is TGTGCCAGCAGTTTTCGGGACAGGGCTGCTGGGGCCAACGTCCTGACTTTC.

CDR3 bases: TGTGCCAGCAGCGTAGGAGTCGGGGGGAACACCGGGGAGCTGTTTTTT. As protein: CASSVGVGGNTGELFF. This rearrangement joins TRBV9 to TRBJ2-2; perhaps TRBD2 as D (6 bases). Trimming pared 0 bases from V and 1 base from J, leaving 10 bases between. Germline-derived CDR1 and CDR2 are SGDLS and YYNGEE. There are 16 residues in the CDR3. The complete variable domain, with remaining parts taken from reference TRBV9 and TRBJ2-2, reads DSGVTQTPKHLITATGQRVTLRCSPRSGDLSVYWYQQSLDQGLQFLIQYYNGEERAKGNILERFSAQQFPDLHSELNLSSLELGDSALYFCASSVGVGGNTGELFFGEGSRLTVL.